This entry lists 17 T cell receptor beta chains sequenced from one sample in a study of shared clonotypes between healthy human individuals. Naive CD8 isolation took CD45RO-negative cells positively selected for CCR7 and excluded terminally differentiated effector memory CD45RA+ cells. Generated by immunoSEQ multiplex PCR, the TCRdb table keeps only in-frame clones and is missing some. Of about 820,000 clones in the sample, 80% to 95% are singletons; the top ten hold 24%. Sequences were obtained from naive CD8+ T cells sorted from blood. Receptors originate from a man aged 30-40 years in good health.

The gene calls are TRBV6-1 and TRBJ2-1; 13 nucleotides line up with TRBD2. The V segment lost 0 bases and the J segment 4 bases; nucleotides outside the gene matches: 3. The germline gives CDR1 MNHNS, CDR2 SASEGT. The CDR3 has 17 residues. This chain's CDR3 is CASSEALLAGGYNEQFF. The CDR3 nucleotides are TGTGCCAGCAGTGAAGCGCTACTAGCGGGAGGGTACAATGAGCAGTTCTTC.

This chain links TRBV19 with TRBJ2-2; no clear D gene. Germline V gives CDR1 LNHDA, CDR2 SQIVND (reference sequence). V lost 1 base and J 1 base, leaving 10 bases between the germline ends. The CDR3 extends over 16 amino acids. CDR3 DNA sequence: TGTGCCAGTAGTATAGTGTGGAAGGTGAACACCGGGGAGCTGTTTTTT. Amino acids: CASSIVWKVNTGELFF. Variable domain in full (rest from reference TRBV19 and TRBJ2-2): DGGITQSPKYLFRKEGQNVTLSCEQNLNHDAMYWYRQDPGQGLRLIYYSQIVNDFQKGDIAEGYSVSREKKESFPLTVTSAQKNPTAFYLCASSIVWKVNTGELFFGEGSRLTVL.

Comment on this clone: The same CDR3 can be traced to other DNA sequences in this sample. The chain has TRBV5-4 and TRBJ2-1, with D possibly TRBD2 on 5 matching bases. CDR1 is SGHNT and CDR2 is YYREEE in the germline V gene (reference sequence). Trimming took off 0 bases at V and 5 bases at J, with 6 bases between the two ends. The CDR3 is made up of 13 amino acids. The CDR3 DNA follows: TGTGCCAGCAGCTTGGGGGAGAACAATGAGCAGTTCTTC. This gives the protein CASSLGENNEQFF.

The rearrangement uses TRBV7-8 and TRBJ2-7; a weak D match, TRBD2 (6 bases). Germline loops: CDR1 SGHVS, CDR2 FQNEAQ. This CDR3 has 16 amino acids. V dropped 0 bases and J dropped 2 bases, with 14 bases sitting between them. CDR3 sequence reads: CASSLAEGGLTYEQYF. CDR3 coding DNA: TGTGCCAGCAGCTTAGCGGAGGGAGGTCTGACCTACGAGCAGTACTTC.

The gene calls are TRBV9 and TRBJ2-5; the D gene could be TRBD1 or TRBD2 (5 bases each). Trimming pared 4 bases from V and 3 bases from J, leaving 13 bases between. Germline-derived CDR1 and CDR2 are SGDLS and YYNGEE. This CDR3 has 14 residues. CDR3 coding DNA: TGTGCCAGCAGCTACCGGGACGGAAAAGAGACCCAGTACTTC. Translation: CASSYRDGKETQYF.

The chain recombines TRBV6-5 with TRBJ1-2; D is uncertain. CDR1 and CDR2 from the germline V gene are MNHEY and SVGAGI. There are 15 residues in the CDR3. Trimming took 0 bases from V and 9 from J, leaving 17 bases between them. The CDR3 loop is CASSYSNGRLISYTF. In DNA, the CDR3 is TGTGCCAGCAGTTACTCTAACGGAAGGTTGATTAGCTACACCTTC.

The chain joins TRBV19 to TRBJ1-2, with D maybe TRBD1 (6 bases). Trimming took 6 bases from V and 2 from J, leaving 10 bases between them. The length of the CDR3 is 13 residues. Per the germline V gene, CDR1 is LNHDA and CDR2 is SQIVND (reference sequence). The CDR3 sequence: CASRGGANYGYTF. DNA of the CDR3: TGTGCCAGTAGAGGGGGAGCAAACTATGGCTACACCTTC.

This rearrangement joins TRBV7-9 to TRBJ2-1; D ambiguous. The length of the CDR3 is 11 residues. The germline V gene encodes CDR1 SEHNR and CDR2 FQNEAQ (reference sequence). Trimming stripped 8 bases from V and 4 bases from J, with 6 bases between. The DNA for the CDR3 is TGTGCCAGCGCAGAGTACAATGAGCAGTTCTTC. Translation: CASAEYNEQFF.

This chain uses TRBV6-4 with TRBJ2-7, with a tentative D call TRBD1 (6 bases). Deletions cut 4 bases from V and 3 bases from J, with 10 bases between. Germline V gene sequence: CDR1 MRHNA, CDR2 SNTAGT. This CDR3 is 13 amino acids long. CDR3 bases: TGTGCCAGCAGTGTATTACAGGGCTACGAGCAGTACTTC. This encodes CASSVLQGYEQYF.

V gene TRBV5-1 combines with J gene TRBJ2-7; TRBD2 is a possible D gene (5 bases). V was shortened by 1 base and J by 3 bases, with 29 bases between the two germline ends. This CDR3 is 20 amino acids long. Germline V gene data show CDR1 as SGHRS and CDR2 as YFSETQ. The CDR3: CASSLSVWGLSGHGNYEQYF. The CDR3 DNA reads as TGCGCCAGCAGCTTGTCAGTGTGGGGTTTGTCGGGCCACGGGAACTACGAGCAGTACTTC.

The chain couples TRBV7-9 to TRBJ2-2; D is uncertain. CDR1 and CDR2 (germline): SEHNR, FQNEAQ (reference sequence). Deletions cut 4 bases from V and 7 bases from J, with 16 bases between. The CDR3 loop spans 15 amino acids. The CDR3 spells CASSSWALPGGELFF. The CDR3 DNA follows: TGTGCCAGCAGCTCGTGGGCCCTCCCCGGCGGGGAGCTGTTTTTT. The whole variable domain, remainder taken from reference TRBV7-9 and TRBJ2-2, is DTGVSQNPRHKITKRGQNVTFRCDPISEHNRLYWYRQTLGQGPEFLTYFQNEAQLEKSRLLSDRFSAERPKGSFSTLEIQRTEQGDSAMYLCASSSWALPGGELFFGEGSRLTVL.

The chain employs TRBV7-9 and TRBJ1-2; 9 bases match TRBD1. CDR3 length: 16 residues. V lost 1 base, J lost 4 bases, and 7 bases stayed unmatched. Germline CDR1 is SEHNR and CDR2 is FQNEAQ (reference sequence). The CDR3 DNA is TGTGCCAGCAGCTTAGATTCCGGGACAGGGATCTATGGCTACACCTTC. Translation: CASSLDSGTGIYGYTF.

V is TRBV11-2 and J is TRBJ2-7; D uncertain. This CDR3 is 12 amino acids long. The V gene lost 3 bases and the J gene lost 5 bases, with 8 bases spanning the gap. CDR1 is SGHAT and CDR2 is FQNNGV in the germline V gene. The CDR3 region has the DNA TGTGCCAGCAGCTTTAGGCTAAACGAGCAGTACTTC. It encodes CASSFRLNEQYF.

A word on this clone: The same CDR3 can be traced to other DNA sequences in this sample. The chain uses TRBV11-2 and TRBJ2-7; D gene unclear. The CDR3 runs to 13 residues. CDR1 is SGHAT and CDR2 is FQNNGV in the germline V gene. Trimming took off 1 base at V and 4 bases at J, with 8 bases between the two ends. The DNA of the CDR3 is TGTGCCAGCAGCTTAGTCTCCCATTACGAGCAGTACTTC. This translates into CASSLVSHYEQYF. Full variable domain (missing parts from reference TRBV11-2 and TRBJ2-7): EAGVAQSPRYKIIEKRQSVAFWCNPISGHATLYWYQQILGQGPKLLIQFQNNGVVDDSQLPKDRFSAERLKGVDSTLKIQPAKLEDSAVYLCASSLVSHYEQYFGPGTRLTVT.

This sequence joins TRBV10-3 and TRBJ2-5, with D uncertain. V gave up 3 bases and J gave up 1 base, with 12 bases separating them. The length of the CDR3 is 15 residues. In germline, CDR1 is ENHRY, CDR2 SYGVKD. The CDR3 reads CAISDSSKSQETQYF. The CDR3 region has the DNA TGTGCCATCAGTGATAGTTCTAAGAGCCAAGAGACCCAGTACTTC.

V gene TRBV5-1 combines with J gene TRBJ2-7, with 12 bases fitting TRBD2. J lost 7 bases, V lost 3 bases, and 14 bases had no gene match. Germline values: CDR1 SGHRS, CDR2 YFSETQ. CDR3 length equals 17 residues. The CDR3 spells CASSWGRLAGGPEEQYF. The CDR3, as DNA: TGCGCCAGCAGCTGGGGGAGGCTAGCGGGAGGGCCTGAAGAGCAGTACTTC.

In its sample, this clone was seen once. The gene calls are TRBV2 and TRBJ1-4, with D possibly matching TRBD1 (6 bases). The germline gives CDR1 SNHLY, CDR2 FYNNEI. The V end was cut by 4 bases, the J end by 3 bases, with 21 bases between. This CDR3 comprises 18 residues. In DNA form, the CDR3 reads TGTGCCAGCAGTGTTGCCAGGGGAAGGCTCGTGGCTAATGAAAAACTGTTTTTT. Protein product: CASSVARGRLVANEKLFF.